The 9 T cell receptor beta chains reported below all come from one sample, sequenced in a study of T cell clonotyping in hematopoietic cell transplantation. The protocol was immunoSEQ multiplex PCR, while the TCRdb copy is restricted to in-frame clones and leaves out a portion. The sample yields about 19,000 clones, 60% to 85% seen once. Noted time point: recipient sample about 28 days before transplant, after cytoreduction. Material: peripheral blood mononuclear cells, obtained before stem cell transplant. The receptors originated from a man aged 55 to 70 with acute myeloid leukemia. Some clones in this sample may be carry-over from other donors' samples.

The rearrangement uses TRBV4-3 and TRBJ1-1; D is ambiguous. Trimming stripped 1 base from V and 8 bases from J, with 11 bases between. Germline V gives CDR1 LGHNA, CDR2 YSLEER. CDR3 length: 13 amino acids. The CDR3 coding sequence is TGCGCCAGCAGCCAAGGGGCGGAAACCGAAGCTTTCTTT. Protein sequence: CASSQGAETEAFF.

This sequence joins TRBV19 and TRBJ1-5; TRBD1 is a possible D gene (6 bases). V gave up 6 bases and J gave up 5 bases, with 17 bases separating them. This CDR3 contains 15 residues. Germline CDR1 and CDR2: LNHDA and SQIVND (reference sequence). The CDR3 coding sequence is TGTGCCAGTAGCCGTGCACAGGGTGCGTATCAGCCCCAGCATTTT. This gives the protein CASSRAQGAYQPQHF. The full variable domain, with the rest looked up from reference TRBV19 and TRBJ1-5, is DGGITQSPKYLFRKEGQNVTLSCEQNLNHDAMYWYRQDPGQGLRLIYYSQIVNDFQKGDIAEGYSVSREKKESFPLTVTSAQKNPTAFYLCASSRAQGAYQPQHFGDGTRLSIL.

This chain links TRBV20-1 with TRBJ1-1; tentatively, D is TRBD1 (5 bases). The CDR3 loop spans 11 amino acids. V was shortened by 0 bases and J by 8 bases, with 7 bases between the two germline ends. CDR1 is DFQATT and CDR2 is SNEGSKA in the germline V gene (reference sequence). The CDR3 DNA is TGCAGTGCTAGAGAGGGGCAGGAAGCTTTCTTT. This sequence encodes CSAREGQEAFF.

The chain couples TRBV30 to TRBJ2-2; TRBD2 matches 9 bases. This CDR3 is 15 amino acids long. Losses at the gene ends were 4 bases for V and 3 bases for J; bases not matched to a gene: 6. The germline V gene has CDR1 GTSNPN and CDR2 SVGIG (reference sequence). CDR3 DNA sequence: TGTGCCTGGACAGCGGGGGGTTGGGACACCGGGGAGCTGTTTTTT. Its translation: CAWTAGGWDTGELFF.

This clone has only a few counts. The chain couples TRBV13 to TRBJ1-1, with D unclear. The CDR3 runs to 13 residues. Germline lookup yields CDR1 PRHDT and CDR2 FYEKMQ (reference sequence). V was pared by 5 bases and J by 8 bases, with 15 bases between. The CDR3 spells CASSLRPGTEAFF. CDR3 DNA sequence: TGTGCCAGCAGCCTACGTCCAGGAACAGAAGCTTTCTTT. The variable domain in full, completed from reference TRBV13 and TRBJ1-1, reads AAGVIQSPRHLIKEKRETATLKCYPIPRHDTVYWYQQGPGQDPQFLISFYEKMQSDKGSIPDRFSAQQFSDYHSELNMSSLELGDSALYFCASSLRPGTEAFFGQGTRLTVV.

The V and J genes are TRBV5-1 and TRBJ2-1; a possible D gene is TRBD2 (5 bases). CDR3 length equals 15 residues. With 1 base removed from V and 0 bases from J, the gap between germline ends came to 8 bases. From germline, CDR1 is SGHRS and CDR2 YFSETQ. CDR3 sequence: CASSLPGSSYNEQFF. CDR3 bases: TGCGCCAGCAGCTTGCCGGGGAGCTCCTACAATGAGCAGTTCTTC.

The V call is TRBV7-8, the J call TRBJ1-2; possibly TRBD1 for D (5 bases). Between the trimmed V and J ends, which lost 1 base and 3 bases, there was a span of 21 bases. Germline V gene data show CDR1 as SGHVS and CDR2 as FQNEAQ. This CDR3 comprises 18 residues. The CDR3 region has the DNA TGTGCCAGCAGCTTAGGGAACTTCGGGACCCCGACTCACTATGGCTACACCTTC. As protein: CASSLGNFGTPTHYGYTF.

CDR3 bases: TGTGCCAGTAGTACGATGACAGTTATCATGAACACTGAAGCTTTCTTT. This translates into CASSTMTVIMNTEAFF. The rearrangement links TRBV19 to TRBJ1-1; D perhaps matches TRBD1 (5 bases). V lost 4 bases and J 0 bases, leaving 15 bases between the germline ends. The CDR3 is 16 residues long. Germline-derived CDR1 and CDR2 are LNHDA and SQIVND (reference sequence).

The chain recombines TRBV11-2 with TRBJ2-7; 7 nucleotides match TRBD2. CDR3 length: 14 residues. V lost 5 bases to trimming and J lost 1 base; unmatched junction nucleotides: 5. Per the germline V gene, CDR1 is SGHAT and CDR2 is FQNNGV. CDR3 DNA sequence: TGTGCCAGCAGCCCCTTGCGGGAGTCCTACGAGCAGTACTTC. This translates into CASSPLRESYEQYF.